These T cell receptor beta chains were read from a single sample in a study of cytomegalovirus exposure and HLA in healthy donors. Clones were sequenced by immunoSEQ multiplex PCR, and TCRdb holds only the in-frame ones, with some missing. The sample has 200,000 or so clones. Source material: PBMCs. Every receptor here comes from a boy between 10 and 17 years old in good health and CMV-seronegative. The CDR3 runs from the conserved cysteine through the conserved F or W. Each record gives: D gene, J gene, V gene, CDR3 DNA, CDR3 protein. The D gene is left open where the match is weak.

>-|TRBJ1-5|TRBV18
TGTGCCAGCTCACCCGGACAGCCTTTTAATCAGCCCCAGCATTTT
CASSPGQPFNQPQHF
>-|TRBJ1-1|TRBV2
TGTGCCAGCGGTTACAGGGTGAACACTGAAGCTTTCTTT
CASGYRVNTEAFF
>-|TRBJ2-5|TRBV6-6
TGTGCCAGCAGTTACTCCGGGGAGACCCAGTACTTC
CASSYSGETQYF
>-|TRBJ2-1|TRBV11-2
TGTGCCAGCAGCTGGAGCTCCTACAATGAGCAGTTCTTC
CASSWSSYNEQFF
>-|TRBJ1-1|TRBV5-1
TGCGCCAGCAGCGGACTACCGGGCACTGAAGCTTTCTTT
CASSGLPGTEAFF
>-|TRBJ2-5|TRBV6-1
TGTGCCAGCACCCAGCAAGAGACCCAGTACTTC
CASTQQETQYF
>TRBD1|TRBJ2-3|TRBV4-2
TGTGCCAGCAGCCTCACAGGGGCAAGCACAGATACGCAGTATTTT
CASSLTGASTDTQYF
>-|TRBJ2-7|TRBV7-9
TGTGCCAGCAGCTTAGTAGTATACGGTGGCGAGCAGTACTTC
CASSLVVYGGEQYF
>-|TRBJ1-2|TRBV4-2
TGTGCCAGCAGCCAAGAGGTCCGCGCGGGCTATGGCTACACCTTC
CASSQEVRAGYGYTF
>-|TRBJ2-2|TRBV11-2
TGTGCCAGCAGCTTGCAGGCCACCGGGGAGCTGTTTTTT
CASSLQATGELFF
>-|TRBJ1-4|TRBV4-1
TGCGCCAGCAGCCAACGTTATGAAAAACTGTTTTTT
CASSQRYEKLFF
>TRBD1|TRBJ2-7|TRBV19
TGTGCCAGTAGTATAGTGGGACAGTCCTACGAGCAGTACTTC
CASSIVGQSYEQYF
>-|TRBJ2-6|TRBV23-1
TGCGCCAGCAGCCGGGACTCTGGGGCCAACGTCCTGACTTTC
CASSRDSGANVLTF
>-|TRBJ2-7|TRBV6-6
TGTGCCAGCAGTTACTCAGCGTACGAGCAGTACTTC
CASSYSAYEQYF
>TRBD1|TRBJ2-7|TRBV27
TGTGCCAGCAGTTTATCGATGGCAGGGGGCAGCTACGAGCAGTACTTC
CASSLSMAGGSYEQYF
>-|TRBJ1-1|TRBV6-6
TGTGCCAGCAGCGTAGAAACTGAAGCTTTCTTT
CASSVETEAFF
>-|TRBJ1-1|TRBV4-3
TGCGCCAGCAGCCAAGATCGGGGTGGCACTGAAGCTTTCTTT
CASSQDRGGTEAFF
>TRBD2|TRBJ2-3|TRBV5-1
TGCGCCAGCAGCTACGACTCGGGGGGGCCGGCAGATACGCAGTATTTT
CASSYDSGGPADTQYF
>-|TRBJ2-7|TRBV4-1
TGCGCCAGCAGCCAAGACAGGGCTAAGGGTTACGAGCAGTACTTC
CASSQDRAKGYEQYF
>-|TRBJ1-1|TRBV19
TGTGCCAGTGGAGGACAGATAAACACTGAAGCTTTCTTT
CASGGQINTEAFF
>-|TRBJ2-7|TRBV6-5
TGTGCCAGCAGCCGTGCCCGGGTTTCCTACGAGCAGTACTTC
CASSRARVSYEQYF
>TRBD2|TRBJ2-7|TRBV7-2
TGTGCCAGCAGCTTAGGTCGGGGGGGTTCCGAGCAGTACTTC
CASSLGRGGSEQYF
>-|TRBJ1-5|TRBV5-4
TGTGCCAGCAGCCGATCGACTAGTTTCTGGCCCCAGCATTTT
CASSRSTSFWPQHF
>TRBD2|TRBJ2-7|TRBV6-5
TGTGCCAGCAGTTCCCGACTAGCGGGGTCGTACGAGCAGTACTTC
CASSSRLAGSYEQYF
>-|TRBJ2-1|TRBV2
TGTGCCAGCACGTCGGGCTACAATGAGCAGTTCTTC
CASTSGYNEQFF
>TRBD2|TRBJ2-7|TRBV4-3
TGCGCCAGCAGCCAAGATATCCGGGGGGGGAGATCCTACGAGCAGTACTTC
CASSQDIRGGRSYEQYF
>TRBD1|TRBJ2-1|TRBV9
TGTGCCAGCAGCGTCGGACAGGTCCGAGGGGCGTCCTACAATGAGCAGTTCTTC
CASSVGQVRGASYNEQFF
>TRBD2|TRBJ2-3|TRBV19
TGTGCCAGTAGTATAAGACTAGCGGGGACAGATACGCAGTATTTT
CASSIRLAGTDTQYF
>TRBD1|TRBJ2-7|TRBV5-1
TGCGCCAGCAGCTTGGATGGGACAGGGGGCCTGGAGCAGTACTTC
CASSLDGTGGLEQYF
>-|TRBJ2-3|TRBV7-3
TGTGCCAGCAGCCTGCGACCCGGAGGCACAGATACGCAGTATTTT
CASSLRPGGTDTQYF
>TRBD2|TRBJ2-1|TRBV2
TGTGCCAGCCTTGCTGGACTAGCGGGTTCCTTCGACAATGAGCAGTTCTTC
CASLAGLAGSFDNEQFF
>-|TRBJ2-1|TRBV11-3
TGTGCCAGCAGCCCAACCGGTAATGAGCAGTTCTTC
CASSPTGNEQFF
>TRBD2|TRBJ2-2|TRBV7-9
TGTGCCAGCAGTCTCACGGCGGGGGGGACAAACACCGGGGAGCTGTTTTTT
CASSLTAGGTNTGELFF
>-|TRBJ1-1|TRBV2
TGTGCCAGCAGTGAAGACATGGGAGGGGCGGCCCCGAACACTGAAGCTTTCTTT
CASSEDMGGAAPNTEAFF
>-|TRBJ2-5|TRBV6-5
TGTGCCAGCAGTTACGACGGGGGGCTAGAGACCCAGTACTTC
CASSYDGGLETQYF
>TRBD2|TRBJ2-2|TRBV29-1
TGCAGCGTTGAAGATCGGGGGGGAGGGGAGCTGTTTTTT
CSVEDRGGGELFF
>-|TRBJ1-1|TRBV29-1
TGCAGCGTTTTGGGGGGACTCACTGAAGCTTTCTTT
CSVLGGLTEAFF
>TRBD2|TRBJ2-3|TRBV4-1
TGCGCCAGCAGCCAGGATACTAGCGGGGGGGCAGATACGCAGTATTTT
CASSQDTSGGADTQYF
>-|TRBJ2-7|TRBV7-6
TGTGCCAGCAGCTTATGGGAGGGGGAGCAGCACTTC
CASSLWEGEQHF
>TRBD1|TRBJ1-1|TRBV27
TGTGCCAGCAGTTCCACAGGGGGGGGTTCCAGGAACACTGAAGCTTTCTTT
CASSSTGGGSRNTEAFF
>-|TRBJ2-5|TRBV13
TGTGCCAGCAGCCCATCGACCGGGGGACCCCAAGAGACCCAGTACTTC
CASSPSTGGPQETQYF
>TRBD2|TRBJ2-5|TRBV13
TGTGCCAGCAGCGCAGCGGGGGGGCCGGGGGAGACCCAGTACTTC
CASSAAGGPGETQYF
>-|TRBJ2-3|TRBV7-9
TGTGCCAGCAGCTTAGCGGGCAGCACAGATACGCAGTATTTT
CASSLAGSTDTQYF